The next 8 T cell receptor beta chains were all read from a single sample in a study of early T cells in non-severe SARS-CoV-2 infection. Each CDR3 protein gets one entry after TCRdb re-called the 5' RACE reads with MiXCR. The data show about 52,000 distinct CDR3 sequences, with approximately 10% seen just once and more than 8.5% held by the top ten. The sequenced sample was whole blood. All receptors come from an adult who was a healthcare worker with PCR-confirmed SARS-CoV-2 infection or an uninfected control (not recorded which).

This clonotype was counted many times. The chain uses TRBV9 and TRBJ1-1, with 9 bases lining up with TRBD1. There are 14 residues in the CDR3. J was trimmed by 4 bases and V by 0 bases; bases with no gene match: 1. Germline CDR1 is SGDLS and CDR2 is YYNGEE. DNA of the CDR3: TGTGCCAGCAGCGTAGGGACAGGGGCCACTGAAGCTTTCTTT. Translating gives CASSVGTGATEAFF.

J is TRBJ2-3 and V is TRBV20-1, with D possibly matching TRBD2 (5 bases). Germline CDR1 reads DFQATT; CDR2 reads SNEGSKA (reference sequence). The CDR3 contains 14 residues. Trimming took off 2 bases at V and 8 bases at J, with 17 bases between the two ends. DNA of the CDR3: TGCAGTGCTAGACTACGGGGATACTCGGGTACGCAGTATTTT. It translates to CSARLRGYSGTQYF.

This clonotype has at least ten counts. J is TRBJ1-5 and V is TRBV19, with 10 bases lining up with TRBD1. The germline V gene has CDR1 LNHDA and CDR2 SQIVND (reference sequence). The length of the CDR3 is 16 residues. V shed 7 bases, J shed 2 bases, and the junction held 8 bases outside the gene matches. CDR3 sequence: CASMGMDRGGNQPQHF. CDR3 nucleotide sequence: TGTGCCAGTATGGGAATGGACAGGGGGGGCAATCAGCCCCAGCATTTT.

The chain carries TRBV6-1 and TRBJ1-5; no firm D call. V dropped 2 bases and J dropped 5 bases, with 7 bases sitting between them. The CDR3 runs to 13 residues. Germline lookup yields CDR1 MNHNS and CDR2 SASEGT. As DNA, the CDR3 is TGTGCCAGCAGTGAATTCAGCCATCAGCCCCAGCATTTT. It codes for CASSEFSHQPQHF.

DNA for the CDR3: TGCAGCGTGAGACAGGGCGCAGATACGCAGTATTTT. It specifies CSVRQGADTQYF. This chain connects TRBV29-1 to TRBJ2-3, with 7 bases fitting TRBD1. The CDR3 length is 12 residues. The junction had 4 bases not matched to a gene; V was cut back by 6 bases and J by 4 bases. Germline V gene sequence: CDR1 SQVTM, CDR2 ANQGSEA.

This clonotype was found a few times. The rearrangement links TRBV29-1 to TRBJ2-6; tentatively, D is TRBD2 (5 bases). Germline lookup yields CDR1 SQVTM and CDR2 ANQGSEA. V lost 6 bases, J lost 4 bases, and 10 bases lay in between. The CDR3 length is 13 residues. The chain's CDR3 is CSVTEGGANVLTF. The CDR3, as DNA: TGCAGCGTGACCGAGGGAGGGGCCAACGTCCTGACTTTC. Based on the CDR3 plus reference TRBV29-1 and TRBJ2-6, the full variable domain is SAVISQKPSRDICQRGTSLTIQCQVDSQVTMMFWYRQQPGQSLTLIATANQGSEATYESGFVIDKFPISRPNLTFSTLTVSNMSPEDSSIYLCSVTEGGANVLTFGAGSRLTVL.

Only a few counts were recorded for this clonotype. The chain recombines TRBV12-3 or TRBV12-4 with TRBJ1-1; D ambiguous. The CDR3 spans 15 residues. Trimming shortened V by 5 bases and J by 1 base, and 14 bases separated the two germline ends. CDR3 nucleotides: TGTGCCAGCAGTATAAACGTCGGGCCGAACACTGAAGCTTTCTTT. It is translated as CASSINVGPNTEAFF.

This clonotype was seen many times. The rearrangement joins TRBV5-1 to TRBJ2-5, with 9 bases identical to TRBD2. Losses at the gene ends were 3 bases for V and 2 bases for J; bases not matched to a gene: 5. CDR3 size: 15 residues. CDR1 is SGHRS, CDR2 YFSETQ, per germline. CDR3 loop: CASSSSGEIQETQYF. The CDR3 coding sequence is TGCGCCAGCAGCTCTAGCGGGGAAATACAAGAGACCCAGTACTTC.